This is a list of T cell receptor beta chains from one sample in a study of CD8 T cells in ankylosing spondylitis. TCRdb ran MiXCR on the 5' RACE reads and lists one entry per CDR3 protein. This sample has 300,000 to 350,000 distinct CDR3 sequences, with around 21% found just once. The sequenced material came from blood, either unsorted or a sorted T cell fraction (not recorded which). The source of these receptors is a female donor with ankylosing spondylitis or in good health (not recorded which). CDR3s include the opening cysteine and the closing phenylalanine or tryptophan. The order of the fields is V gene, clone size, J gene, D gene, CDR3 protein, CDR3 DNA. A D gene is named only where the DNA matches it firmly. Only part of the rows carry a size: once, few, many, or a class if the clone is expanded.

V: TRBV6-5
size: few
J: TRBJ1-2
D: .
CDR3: CASSYRPSNYGYTF
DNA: TGTGCCAGCAGTTACCGGCCTTCTAACTATGGCTACACCTTC

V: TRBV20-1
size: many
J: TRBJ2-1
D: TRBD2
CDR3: CSASRGLAGDYNEQFF
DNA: TGCAGTGCTAGTAGAGGGCTAGCGGGGGACTACAATGAGCAGTTCTTC

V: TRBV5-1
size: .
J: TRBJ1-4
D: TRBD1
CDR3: CASSLQGGDEKLFF
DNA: TGCGCCAGCAGCTTGCAGGGGGGAGATGAAAAACTGTTTTTT

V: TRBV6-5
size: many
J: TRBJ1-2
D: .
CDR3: CASSYSMGRGYGYTF
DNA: TGTGCCAGCAGTTACTCGATGGGCAGGGGCTATGGCTACACCTTC

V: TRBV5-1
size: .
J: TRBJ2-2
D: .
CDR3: CASSPDPRNDGLFF
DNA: TGCGCCAGCAGCCCGGACCCTAGGAACGACGGGCTGTTTTTT

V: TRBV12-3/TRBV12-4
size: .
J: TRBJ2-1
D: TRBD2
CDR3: CASSRPGRGGRAPLGDEQFF
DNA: TGTGCCAGCAGCCGCCCGGGGCGGGGCGGGAGGGCCCCACTGGGCGATGAGCAGTTCTTC

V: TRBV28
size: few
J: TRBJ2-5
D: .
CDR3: CASSLASGWGQETQYF
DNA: TGTGCCAGCAGTTTAGCGAGCGGTTGGGGCCAAGAGACCCAGTACTTC

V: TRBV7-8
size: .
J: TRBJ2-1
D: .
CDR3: CASSLEVSGSLYNEQFF
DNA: TGTGCCAGCAGCTTAGAGGTTAGCGGCTCCCTTTACAATGAGCAGTTCTTC

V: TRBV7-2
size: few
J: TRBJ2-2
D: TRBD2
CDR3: CASSLASSGKTGELFF
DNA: TGTGCCAGCAGCTTAGCCTCCAGCGGGAAGACCGGGGAGCTGTTTTTT

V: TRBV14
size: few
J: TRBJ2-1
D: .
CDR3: CASSLPFSGRRGYNEQFF
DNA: TGTGCCAGCAGCCTCCCATTTAGCGGCCGTCGGGGATACAATGAGCAGTTCTTC

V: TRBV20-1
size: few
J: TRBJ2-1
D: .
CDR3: CSAPKVGTNNEQFF
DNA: TGCAGTGCACCGAAGGTAGGGACAAACAATGAGCAGTTCTTC

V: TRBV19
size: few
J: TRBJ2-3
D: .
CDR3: CASSADSETQYF
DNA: TGTGCCAGTAGCGCGGACAGCGAGACGCAGTATTTT

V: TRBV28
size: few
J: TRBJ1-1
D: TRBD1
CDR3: CASRTGTGNAEAFF
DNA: TGTGCCAGCAGGACCGGGACAGGGAACGCTGAAGCTTTCTTT

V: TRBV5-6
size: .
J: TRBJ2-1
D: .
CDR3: CASRGTLYNEQFF
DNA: TGTGCCAGCAGGGGGACTCTCTACAATGAGCAGTTCTTC

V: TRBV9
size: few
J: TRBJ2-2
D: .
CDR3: CASTLAEGGELFF
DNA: TGTGCCAGCACCCTAGCTGAAGGCGGGGAGCTGTTTTTT

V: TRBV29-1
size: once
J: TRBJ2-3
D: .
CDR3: CSVGLGAITDTQYF
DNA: TGCAGCGTTGGATTAGGGGCCATCACAGATACGCAGTATTTT

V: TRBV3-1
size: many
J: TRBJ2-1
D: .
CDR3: CASSPATVAGEQFF
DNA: TGTGCCAGCAGCCCTGCTACGGTCGCCGGGGAGCAGTTCTTC

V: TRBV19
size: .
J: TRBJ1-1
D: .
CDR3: CASSIVTGVNTEAFF
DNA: TGTGCCAGTAGTATAGTGACGGGGGTGAACACTGAAGCTTTCTTT

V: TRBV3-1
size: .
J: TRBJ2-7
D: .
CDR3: CASSQARYEQYF
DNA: TGTGCCAGCAGCCAAGCCCGATACGAGCAGTACTTC

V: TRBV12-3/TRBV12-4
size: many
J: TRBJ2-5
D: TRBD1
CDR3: CASSQDRGRETQYF
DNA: TGTGCCAGCAGCCAGGACAGGGGGAGAGAGACCCAGTACTTC

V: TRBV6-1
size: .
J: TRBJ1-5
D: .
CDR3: CASKEDRSSNQPQHF
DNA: TGTGCCAGCAAAGAAGACAGGTCTAGCAATCAGCCCCAGCATTTT

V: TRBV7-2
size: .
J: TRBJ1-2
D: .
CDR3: CASSLVRLIPHGYTF
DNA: TGTGCCAGCAGCTTAGTCCGCCTCATACCCCATGGCTACACCTTC

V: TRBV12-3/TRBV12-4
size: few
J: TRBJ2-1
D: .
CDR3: CASSSGAYSYNEQFF
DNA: TGTGCCAGCAGTTCAGGGGCTTACTCCTACAATGAGCAGTTCTTC

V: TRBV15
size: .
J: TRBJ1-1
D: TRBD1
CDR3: CATSRDRQGRTEAFF
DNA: TGTGCCACCAGCAGGGATAGACAGGGAAGGACTGAAGCTTTCTTT

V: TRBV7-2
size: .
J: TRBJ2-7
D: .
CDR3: CASSLNSPYEQYF
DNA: TGTGCCAGCAGCTTAAATAGCCCGTACGAGCAGTACTTC

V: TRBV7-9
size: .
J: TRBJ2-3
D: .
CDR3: CASSLTRGGDTQYF
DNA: TGTGCCAGCAGCTTAACGAGGGGGGGAGATACGCAGTATTTT

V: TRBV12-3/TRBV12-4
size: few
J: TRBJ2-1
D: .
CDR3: CASSTETYNEQFF
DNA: TGTGCCAGCAGCACCGAGACCTACAATGAGCAGTTCTTC

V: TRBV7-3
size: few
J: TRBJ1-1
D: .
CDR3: CASSLSPGNTEAFF
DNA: TGTGCCAGCAGCCTAAGCCCGGGGAACACTGAAGCTTTCTTT

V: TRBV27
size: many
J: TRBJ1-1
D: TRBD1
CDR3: CASSKDRRVPEAFF
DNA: TGTGCCAGCAGTAAGGACAGGAGGGTCCCTGAAGCTTTCTTT

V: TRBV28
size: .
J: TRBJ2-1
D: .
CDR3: CASSFRRDHEQFF
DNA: TGTGCCAGCAGTTTTAGGAGGGACCATGAGCAGTTCTTC

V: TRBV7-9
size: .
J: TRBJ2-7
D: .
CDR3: CASSLMGSSSYEQYF
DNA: TGTGCCAGCAGCTTAATGGGATCCAGCTCCTACGAGCAGTACTTC

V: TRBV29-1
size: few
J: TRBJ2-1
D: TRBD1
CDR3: CSSDRGLYNEQFF
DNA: TGCAGCTCCGACAGGGGGCTATACAATGAGCAGTTCTTC

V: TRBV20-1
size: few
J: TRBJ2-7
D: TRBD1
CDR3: CSARDRDRGTYEQYF
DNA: TGCAGTGCTAGAGATCGGGACAGGGGAACCTACGAGCAGTACTTC

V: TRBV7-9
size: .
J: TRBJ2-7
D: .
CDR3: CASSYLAGASEQYF
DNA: TGTGCCAGCAGCTACCTGGCGGGGGCAAGTGAGCAGTACTTC

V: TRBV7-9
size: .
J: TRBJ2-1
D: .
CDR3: CASTQRELGDDNEQFF
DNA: TGTGCCAGCACCCAGAGGGAATTGGGGGACGACAATGAGCAGTTCTTC

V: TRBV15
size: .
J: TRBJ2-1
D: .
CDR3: CATSTRNSGLTYNEQFF
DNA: TGTGCCACCAGCACTAGAAATAGCGGCCTTACCTACAATGAGCAGTTCTTC

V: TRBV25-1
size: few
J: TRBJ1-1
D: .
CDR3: CASSVGVVRTEAFF
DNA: TGTGCCAGCAGTGTCGGGGTTGTGAGGACTGAAGCTTTCTTT

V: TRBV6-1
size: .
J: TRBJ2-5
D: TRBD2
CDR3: CASSTGTSGTETQYF
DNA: TGTGCCAGCAGTACAGGGACTAGCGGGACGGAGACCCAGTACTTC

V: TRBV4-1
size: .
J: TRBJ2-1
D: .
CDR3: CASSQVHTGNNEQFF
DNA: TGCGCCAGCAGCCAAGTTCACACCGGGAACAATGAGCAGTTCTTC

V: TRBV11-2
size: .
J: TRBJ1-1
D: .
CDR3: CASSLERWAHEAFF
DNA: TGTGCCAGCAGCTTAGAAAGGTGGGCTCATGAAGCTTTCTTT

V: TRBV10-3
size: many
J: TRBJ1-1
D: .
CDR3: CATRHRTEAFF
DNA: TGTGCCACCCGTCATAGGACTGAAGCTTTCTTT

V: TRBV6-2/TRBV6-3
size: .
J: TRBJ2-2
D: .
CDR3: CASSTLTGELFF
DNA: TGTGCCAGCAGTACCCTCACCGGGGAGCTGTTTTTT

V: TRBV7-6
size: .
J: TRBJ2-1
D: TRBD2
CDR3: CASSFGLAVSYNEQFF
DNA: TGTGCCAGCAGCTTTGGACTAGCGGTCTCCTACAATGAGCAGTTCTTC

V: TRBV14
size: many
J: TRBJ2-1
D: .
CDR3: CASSPGLSYNEQFF
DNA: TGTGCCAGCTCCCCCGGATTGTCCTACAATGAGCAGTTCTTC